Listed below are T cell receptor beta chains from one sample, sequenced in a study of cytomegalovirus exposure and HLA in healthy donors. The table came from immunoSEQ multiplex PCR; TCRdb's copy has only in-frame clones and leaves some out. The repertoire holds 140,000 to 150,000 clones, with 60% to 80% as singletons. Sequenced input: PBMCs. The receptors stem from a woman in her thirties in good health and CMV-seronegative. Each CDR3 is given with its conserved first and last residue. The order of the fields is clone size, CDR3 length, V gene, J gene, D gene, CDR3 DNA, CDR3 protein. The D gene is left open where the match is weak. Expanded clones are given a class, and other clones once, few, many or no size at all.

few	15	TRBV28	TRBJ1-4	TRBD1	TGTGCCAGCACCCCTAGGACAGGGCTGGAGGAAAAACTGTTTTTT	CASTPRTGLEEKLFF
NA	13	TRBV6-5	TRBJ2-7	TRBD1	TGTGCCAGCAGCCCGGACAGGTACGACGAGCAGTACTTC	CASSPDRYDEQYF
NA	14	TRBV5-6	TRBJ1-2	NA	TGTGCCAGCAGCTTGGGCCCCGGGGGTTATGGCTACACCTTC	CASSLGPGGYGYTF
NA	13	TRBV5-6	TRBJ2-7	TRBD2	TGTGCCAGCAGCCCTAGCGGGGGTTACGAGCAGTACTTC	CASSPSGGYEQYF
NA	12	TRBV7-2	TRBJ1-1	NA	TGTGCCAGCAGCTTACGAGAGACTGAAGCTTTCTTT	CASSLRETEAFF
NA	12	TRBV7-3	TRBJ1-5	NA	TGTGCCAGCAGCCAAACGGATCAGCCCCAGCATTTT	CASSQTDQPQHF
NA	14	TRBV19	TRBJ1-2	NA	TGTGCCAGTAGTCGGGAGGTTGGTAACTATGGCTACACCTTC	CASSREVGNYGYTF
NA	17	TRBV18	TRBJ2-6	TRBD1	TGTGCCAGCTCACGGGACAGACTCCGATCTGGGGCCAACGTCCTGACTTTC	CASSRDRLRSGANVLTF
NA	15	TRBV4-1	TRBJ2-1	NA	TGCGCCAGCAGCCAAGAGACTAGTCCCTACAATGAGCAGTTCTTC	CASSQETSPYNEQFF
NA	13	TRBV11-2	TRBJ1-1	NA	TGTGCCAGCAGCAGGACACAGAACACTGAAGCTTTCTTT	CASSRTQNTEAFF
NA	14	TRBV6-5	TRBJ2-2	NA	TGTGCCGTGAACAGGGCCCCTAACACCGGGGAGCTGTTTTTT	CAVNRAPNTGELFF
NA	11	TRBV29-1	TRBJ2-7	NA	TGCAGCGTTGTACGGGGTTACGAGCAGTACTTC	CSVVRGYEQYF
NA	13	TRBV2	TRBJ1-2	NA	TGTGCCAGCAGTGACAGGGTGAACTATGGCTACACCTTC	CASSDRVNYGYTF
NA	12	TRBV30	TRBJ2-7	TRBD1	TGTGCCTGGAGCGGGACAGGGGAGGAGCAGTACTTC	CAWSGTGEEQYF
NA	14	TRBV25-1	TRBJ2-2	NA	TGTGCCAGCAGTGACAGGGATGGGACCGGGGAGCTGTTTTTT	CASSDRDGTGELFF
NA	16	TRBV2	TRBJ2-3	TRBD2	TGTGCCAGGGGTTCCGGGACTAGCGGGGCGGGAGATACGCAGTATTTT	CARGSGTSGAGDTQYF
NA	16	TRBV5-6	TRBJ1-5	NA	TGTGCCAGCAGCTTGGCCGGACTCATGGAATCAGGACCCCAGCATTTT	CASSLAGLMESGPQHF
NA	14	TRBV6-5	TRBJ2-7	TRBD1	TGTGCCAGCAGCCTCGGGACAGGGCCTGTCGAGCAGTACTTC	CASSLGTGPVEQYF
NA	14	TRBV18	TRBJ1-6	NA	TGTGCCAGCTCACCTCGGGCAGGGAATTCACCCCTCCACTTT	CASSPRAGNSPLHF
NA	15	TRBV19	TRBJ1-5	TRBD1	TGTGCCAGTATTGATGGACAGGGATTAAATCAGCCCCAGCATTTT	CASIDGQGLNQPQHF
NA	13	TRBV18	TRBJ1-5	NA	TGTGCCAGCTCCCCTATCGGGGGACAGCCCCAGCATTTT	CASSPIGGQPQHF
NA	15	TRBV5-4	TRBJ1-4	NA	TGTGCCAGCAGCATACAGGGTCGGACTAATGAAAAACTGTTTTTT	CASSIQGRTNEKLFF
once	15	TRBV6-5	TRBJ1-2	TRBD1	TGTGCCAGCAGTCGCCTCTCGGACAGGGACTATGGCTACACCTTC	CASSRLSDRDYGYTF
few	14	TRBV9	TRBJ1-1	TRBD1	TGTGCCAGCAGCTTCCCAGGGGGCGCGGGGGAAGCTTTCTTT	CASSFPGGAGEAFF
NA	17	TRBV7-2	TRBJ1-1	NA	TGTGCCAGCAGCTTACGGCCTGGGGGGAGGAGGGACACTGAAGCTTTCTTT	CASSLRPGGRRDTEAFF
NA	13	TRBV19	TRBJ2-3	NA	TGTGCCAGTAGTACACCGGGGTTCAGGACGCAGTATTTT	CASSTPGFRTQYF
NA	14	TRBV6-5	TRBJ1-2	NA	TGTGCCAGCAGACCAACTGGACCGGGAGGGGGCTACACCTTC	CASRPTGPGGGYTF
NA	16	TRBV5-6	TRBJ1-2	NA	TGTGCCAGCAGCTTGGAGGGTACAGGGTTAGGCTATGGCTACACCTTC	CASSLEGTGLGYGYTF
NA	13	TRBV29-1	TRBJ2-3	TRBD2	TGCAGCGTTGTCGGGGGGTTCACAGATACGCAGTATTTT	CSVVGGFTDTQYF
NA	11	TRBV5-6	TRBJ1-4	NA	TGTGCCAGCAGCATAAATGAAAAACTGTTTTTT	CASSINEKLFF
NA	15	TRBV19	TRBJ1-1	TRBD1	TGTGCCAGTAGTCACTCGGACAGGGGCGCCGCTGAAGCTTTCTTT	CASSHSDRGAAEAFF
NA	12	TRBV5-1	TRBJ1-1	NA	TGCGCCAGCAGCCGAGACACCCATGGAGCTTTCTTT	CASSRDTHGAFF
NA	14	TRBV4-1	TRBJ1-1	TRBD1	TGCGCCAGCAGCCTATCACAGGGGGAGACTGAAGCTTTCTTT	CASSLSQGETEAFF
NA	17	TRBV4-3	TRBJ2-3	TRBD2	TGCGCCAGCAGCCAAGACCCGGGACTAGTGTCCGGAGATACGCAGTATTTT	CASSQDPGLVSGDTQYF
NA	13	TRBV27	TRBJ2-7	NA	TGTGCCAGCAGTTTCACAGGGCAAGGGGAGCAGTACTTC	CASSFTGQGEQYF
NA	12	TRBV6-6	TRBJ1-3	TRBD1	TGTGCCAGCAGATACCAGGGGGCGGGCATATATTTT	CASRYQGAGIYF
NA	16	TRBV19	TRBJ1-1	NA	TGTGCCAGTGTAATAGTGGGGGGGGGAGAGTCTACTGAAGCTTTCTTT	CASVIVGGGESTEAFF
few	14	TRBV7-7	TRBJ2-2	TRBD2	TGTGCTAGCAGCTCCGGACTAGCGGGGGGGCCGCTGTTTTTT	CASSSGLAGGPLFF
NA	14	TRBV7-2	TRBJ2-5	NA	TGTGCCAGCAGCTCCCGGTCCGCCGGGTGGACCCAGTACTTC	CASSSRSAGWTQYF
few	15	TRBV7-2	TRBJ2-5	NA	TGTGCCAGCAGCTTAGTTAGTAGGGGGGGGGAGACCCAGTACTTC	CASSLVSRGGETQYF
NA	13	TRBV7-2	TRBJ1-6	NA	TGTGCCAGCAGCTTAGGACGGACAGCACCCCTCCACTTT	CASSLGRTAPLHF
NA	12	TRBV30	TRBJ1-1	NA	TGTGCCTGGTGGGAGTTTAACGCTGAAGCTTTCTTT	CAWWEFNAEAFF
NA	11	TRBV28	TRBJ1-1	NA	TGTGCCGACAAGCTGAACACTGAAGCTTTCTTT	CADKLNTEAFF
NA	12	TRBV29-1	TRBJ2-7	TRBD1	TGCAGCGTTGGACAGGGTTCCTACGAGCAGTACTTC	CSVGQGSYEQYF
NA	14	TRBV7-6	TRBJ2-3	NA	TGTGCCAGCAGGACAGGAACTAGCACAGATACGCAGTATTTT	CASRTGTSTDTQYF
few	15	TRBV11-2	TRBJ1-1	TRBD1	TGTGCCAGCAGCGCCTACAGGGGGGAGAACACTGAAGCTTTCTTT	CASSAYRGENTEAFF
once	16	TRBV15	TRBJ2-5	TRBD1	TGTGCCACCAGCAGAGCCAAGGGACAGCAACAAGAGACCCAGTACTTC	CATSRAKGQQQETQYF
NA	15	TRBV11-2	TRBJ2-5	NA	TGTGCCAGCAGCAACGACAGGGTGCGGGGAGAGACCCAGTACTTC	CASSNDRVRGETQYF
NA	15	TRBV6-5	TRBJ1-4	NA	TGTGCCAGCAGATCTCCCAGTACAACTAATGAAAAACTGTTTTTT	CASRSPSTTNEKLFF
NA	17	TRBV5-4	TRBJ1-1	TRBD1	TGTGCCAGCAGTCTCCGGGACAGGGACGAGGCGAACACTGAAGCTTTCTTT	CASSLRDRDEANTEAFF